The rows below give T cell receptor beta chains drawn from one sample of a study of OX40 agonist ivuxolimab in advanced cancers. Sequenced by immunoSEQ multiplex PCR; TCRdb stores in-frame clones only, minus some. The table records about 73,000 clones, roughly 90% of them present only once. The sequencing here drew on CD4+ or CD8+ T cells sorted from blood, taken in a trial of the OX40 agonist ivuxolimab. The receptor source for this set is an adult with an advanced solid tumor such as melanoma, head and neck, liver or kidney cancer. Each CDR3 is given with its conserved first and last residue. D genes are given only for firm matches. Part of the rows lack a size; the others show once, few, many or a class for expanded clones.

J gene	D gene	CDR3 length	V gene	clone size	CDR3 protein	CDR3 DNA
TRBJ2-2	-	12	TRBV6-5	-	CASTPGSGELFF	TGTGCCAGCACCCCGGGGTCCGGGGAGCTGTTTTTT
TRBJ2-7	-	15	TRBV4-1	-	CASSQDLDSSYEQYF	TGCGCCAGCAGCCAAGATCTGGACAGCTCCTACGAGCAGTACTTC
TRBJ2-3	TRBD2	15	TRBV11-3	once	CASSFSGGAGDTQYF	TGTGCCAGCAGCTTTAGCGGGGGGGCTGGAGATACGCAGTATTTT
TRBJ2-1	-	12	TRBV7-8	-	CASSLALYEQFF	TGTGCCAGCAGCTTAGCGCTCTATGAGCAGTTCTTC
TRBJ2-5	-	12	TRBV5-5	-	CASSLAEETQYF	TGTGCCAGCAGCTTGGCGGAAGAGACCCAGTACTTC
TRBJ2-3	TRBD1	15	TRBV9	-	CASSVVGVGGDTQYF	TGTGCCAGCAGCGTAGTGGGAGTAGGGGGCGATACGCAGTATTTT
TRBJ2-4	TRBD1	17	TRBV7-6	-	CASSLAGAARQGDIQYF	TGTGCCAGCAGCTTAGCGGGTGCTGCGCGACAGGGAGACATTCAGTACTTC
TRBJ1-1	TRBD1	15	TRBV5-1	-	CASSLYTGEGTEAFF	TGCGCCAGCAGCTTATACACAGGGGAAGGCACTGAAGCTTTCTTT
TRBJ1-2	-	15	TRBV27	once	CASSSDPQGSYGYTF	TGTGCCAGCAGTTCCGACCCACAGGGATCCTATGGCTACACCTTC
TRBJ1-6	-	16	TRBV2	-	CASRDTRQWPNSPLHF	TGTGCCAGCAGGGATACCCGGCAGTGGCCCAATTCACCCCTCCACTTT
TRBJ2-3	TRBD2	15	TRBV5-1	-	CASSSGTSGADTQYF	TGCGCCAGCAGCTCGGGGACTAGCGGCGCAGATACGCAGTATTTT
TRBJ2-7	-	13	TRBV6-5	-	CASSYSESYEQYF	TGTGCCAGCAGTTACTCTGAATCCTACGAGCAGTACTTC
TRBJ2-7	TRBD1	14	TRBV5-6	-	CASSVSRDSYEQYF	TGTGCCAGCAGCGTGTCCCGGGACAGCTACGAGCAGTACTTC
TRBJ2-7	TRBD1	18	TRBV5-4	once	CATPPQTGALTSSYEQYF	TGTGCCACCCCGCCTCAGACAGGGGCGCTCACGAGCTCCTACGAGCAGTACTTC
TRBJ2-3	TRBD1	15	TRBV6-4	-	CASSSTGGIGDTQYF	TGTGCCAGCAGTTCCACAGGGGGCATCGGAGATACGCAGTATTTT
TRBJ2-7	TRBD2	14	TRBV19	-	CASSLLAFSYEQYF	TGTGCCAGTAGCCTACTAGCGTTCTCCTACGAGCAGTACTTC
TRBJ1-1	-	13	TRBV4-1	-	CASSQDGGVEAFF	TGCGCCAGCAGCCAAGACGGAGGGGTTGAAGCTTTCTTT
TRBJ2-2	TRBD1	15	TRBV6-1	-	CASSEETGGTGELFF	TGTGCCAGCAGTGAAGAGACAGGGGGCACCGGGGAGCTGTTTTTT
TRBJ1-3	TRBD1	15	TRBV27	-	CASSPDRLSGNTIYF	TGTGCCAGCAGTCCGGACAGGCTCTCTGGAAACACCATATATTTT
TRBJ1-2	TRBD1	14	TRBV27	-	CASCLSTGGDGYTF	TGTGCCAGCTGCCTCTCGACAGGGGGCGATGGCTACACCTTC
TRBJ2-1	-	13	TRBV6-5	-	CATHNSGYNEQFF	TGTGCCACCCATAATTCGGGCTACAATGAGCAGTTCTTC
TRBJ2-1	TRBD1	17	TRBV7-2	-	CASSSLGQGAAYNEQFF	TGTGCCAGCAGCTCCCTAGGACAGGGGGCTGCCTACAATGAGCAGTTCTTC
TRBJ1-6	TRBD1	14	TRBV6-5	-	CASSTGQGGSPLHF	TGTGCCAGCAGTACCGGACAGGGAGGATCACCCCTCCACTTT
TRBJ2-7	TRBD1	15	TRBV27	-	CASSSGQGTLDEQYF	TGTGCCAGCAGTTCGGGACAGGGGACTTTGGACGAGCAGTACTTC
TRBJ1-6	-	14	TRBV29-1	-	CSVVTPRGGATLHF	TGCAGCGTTGTAACGCCCCGGGGGGGGGCAACCCTCCACTTT
TRBJ2-3	TRBD1	14	TRBV5-1	-	CASSPINRGDTQYF	TGCGCCAGCAGCCCCATTAACAGGGGAGATACGCAGTATTTT
TRBJ2-7	TRBD1	14	TRBV7-6	large	CASSSGDSSYEQYF	TGTGCCAGCAGCTCCGGGGACAGTTCCTACGAGCAGTACTTC
TRBJ2-7	-	15	TRBV15	-	CATSPLRAPGSEQYF	TGTGCCACCAGCCCTCTGAGGGCCCCGGGGTCCGAGCAGTACTTC
TRBJ1-1	-	14	TRBV13	-	CASSLGGMNTEAFF	TGTGCCAGCAGCTTAGGGGGGATGAACACTGAAGCTTTCTTT
TRBJ2-5	-	16	TRBV5-4	-	CASSLAAYGGRETQYF	TGTGCCAGCAGCTTGGCGGCTTACGGGGGGCGTGAGACCCAGTACTTC
TRBJ2-7	TRBD2	15	TRBV9	-	CASSAGTSGGYEQYF	TGTGCCAGCAGCGCGGGGACTAGCGGGGGCTACGAGCAGTACTTC
TRBJ1-3	TRBD1	15	TRBV9	-	CASSVQGASGNTIYF	TGTGCCAGCAGCGTTCAGGGGGCTAGTGGAAACACCATATATTTT
TRBJ1-1	-	15	TRBV9	-	CASSVVQSDGTEAFF	TGTGCCAGCAGCGTAGTACAGTCCGATGGCACTGAAGCTTTCTTT
TRBJ1-5	-	16	TRBV9	-	CASSPEGGASNQPQHF	TGTGCCAGCAGCCCCGAAGGGGGGGCGAGCAATCAGCCCCAGCATTTT
TRBJ2-4	-	14	TRBV5-5	-	CASSAGTIKAIQYF	TGTGCCAGCTCCGCCGGGACAATTAAGGCCATTCAGTACTTC
TRBJ2-7	TRBD2	21	TRBV4-2	medium-sized	CASSQGAPGQGLAGAGYEQYF	TGTGCCAGCAGCCAAGGGGCTCCGGGACAGGGACTAGCGGGGGCCGGGTACGAGCAGTACTTC
TRBJ1-2	TRBD1	18	TRBV5-1	-	CASSLDPGQGSVTYGYTF	TGCGCCAGCAGCTTGGACCCGGGACAGGGGTCAGTGACCTATGGCTACACCTTC
TRBJ2-3	TRBD1	13	TRBV5-1	-	CASGTGPGDTQYF	TGCGCCAGCGGGACAGGACCGGGGGATACGCAGTATTTT
TRBJ1-4	-	15	TRBV5-6	-	CASSTPGGSVEKLFF	TGTGCCAGCAGCACGCCGGGGGGTAGCGTGGAAAAACTGTTTTTT
TRBJ1-2	-	18	TRBV7-6	-	CASSTNVADSPWGYGYTF	TGTGCCAGCAGCACTAACGTGGCGGACAGTCCATGGGGCTATGGCTACACCTTC
TRBJ2-3	TRBD1	16	TRBV6-1	-	CASSAYRGPTTDTQYF	TGTGCCAGCAGTGCCTACAGGGGACCTACCACAGATACGCAGTATTTT
TRBJ1-5	-	13	TRBV29-1	-	CSVSTGPGQPQHF	TGCAGCGTTAGTACAGGACCTGGGCAGCCCCAGCATTTT
TRBJ2-2	-	14	TRBV15	-	CATTPDDETGELFF	TGTGCCACCACCCCCGACGACGAGACCGGGGAGCTGTTTTTT
TRBJ1-4	TRBD1	13	TRBV5-1	-	CASSPGTGEKLFF	TGCGCCAGCAGCCCTGGGACAGGAGAAAAACTGTTTTTT
TRBJ2-7	-	13	TRBV6-5	-	CASSYGVGREQYF	TGTGCCAGCAGTTACGGGGTAGGGAGGGAGCAGTACTTC
TRBJ2-5	TRBD2	16	TRBV7-8	-	CASSPLAGGAQETQYF	TGTGCCAGCAGCCCATTAGCGGGGGGCGCCCAAGAGACCCAGTACTTC
TRBJ1-2	-	12	TRBV25-1	-	CASRLGWGGYTF	TGTGCCAGCAGATTGGGGTGGGGTGGCTACACCTTC
TRBJ1-1	TRBD1	14	TRBV29-1	-	CSDGTGEGNTEAFF	TGCAGCGACGGGACAGGGGAGGGGAACACTGAAGCTTTCTTT
TRBJ2-1	TRBD2	16	TRBV11-2	-	CASSLGALAAYNEQFF	TGTGCCAGCAGCTTAGGGGCACTAGCGGCCTACAATGAGCAGTTCTTC
TRBJ2-7	-	12	TRBV11-2	-	CASSDYSEAREF	TGTGCCAGCAGCGACTACAGTGAGGCCCGTGAATTC
TRBJ1-4	TRBD1	17	TRBV7-6	-	CASSLASGTGGGEKLFF	TGTGCCAGCAGCTTAGCCTCCGGGACAGGGGGCGGTGAAAAACTGTTTTTT
TRBJ2-3	-	16	TRBV5-1	-	CASSLVTPRDGDTQYF	TGCGCCAGCAGCTTGGTTACCCCTCGGGATGGAGATACGCAGTATTTT
TRBJ2-7	-	13	TRBV27	once	CASKLQGSYEQYF	TGTGCCAGCAAACTACAGGGTTCCTACGAGCAGTACTTC
TRBJ2-7	TRBD2	15	TRBV27	-	CASSLGGGETYEQYF	TGTGCCAGCAGTTTAGGCGGGGGTGAAACCTACGAGCAGTACTTC
TRBJ1-2	TRBD1	14	TRBV5-4	few	CASSARDRAYGYTF	TGTGCCAGCAGCGCCCGGGACAGGGCATATGGCTACACCTTC
TRBJ1-2	-	14	TRBV7-6	-	CASSPGEGGYGYTF	TGTGCCAGCAGCCCTGGGGAGGGAGGCTATGGCTACACCTTC
TRBJ2-7	-	14	TRBV27	once	CASSYRAGVSEQYF	TGTGCCAGCAGTTACCGGGCTGGGGTTTCAGAGCAGTACTTC
TRBJ2-1	-	14	TRBV9	-	CASSVGVSVNEQFF	TGTGCCAGCAGCGTCGGGGTTTCGGTCAATGAGCAGTTCTTC